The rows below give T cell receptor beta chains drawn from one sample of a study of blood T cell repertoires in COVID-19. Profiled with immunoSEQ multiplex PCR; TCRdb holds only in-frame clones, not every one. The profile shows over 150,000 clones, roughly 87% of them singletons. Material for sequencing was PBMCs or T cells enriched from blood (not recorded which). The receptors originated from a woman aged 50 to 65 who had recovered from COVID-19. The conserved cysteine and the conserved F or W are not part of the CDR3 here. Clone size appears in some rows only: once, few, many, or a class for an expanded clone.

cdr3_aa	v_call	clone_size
AISELALGDTQY	TRBV10-3	.
ASSERGSNTEAF	TRBV6-1	.
ASSHGLNTGELF	TRBV3-1/TRBV3-2	.
SVNRGSSTYEQY	TRBV29-1	.
ASSLRRASGTGDTQY	TRBV7-2	.
ASSQTSGHNEQF	TRBV6-6	.
ATSDLGPSGGQEQF	TRBV24-1	.
ASSDTTATSVDTGELF	TRBV6-4	.
ASHSSGANVLT	TRBV19	.
SVEGPQETQY	TRBV29-1	.
ASSVEEQSFSRSYEQY	TRBV9	.
ASSQDPAGQSRLAGKHNEQF	TRBV4-3	.
ASAFSTGEQY	TRBV6-6	.
AWSGQGPGQY	TRBV30	.
ASSQMVFGRANTGELF	TRBV3-1/TRBV3-2	once
ASSHPGQGFTEAF	TRBV5-4	.
AWSGAGGIFKY	TRBV30	.
ASSFVRTTNYGYT	TRBV5-6	.
ASSLVSGRANEQF	TRBV5-1	.
ASSISGRSNGELF	TRBV6-5	.
ASRRGSSTGGAF	TRBV19	.
ASSQAGRVGETQY	TRBV7-3	.
ASSADRNQPQH	TRBV10-1	.
ASSIWPQTTYGYT	TRBV19	.
ASSLLQGAWTEAF	TRBV4-1	.
SVDGSGLAGSYNEQF	TRBV29-1	.
ATSGGPDDRGEKLF	TRBV24-1	few
ASSRLAGVEDEQF	TRBV6-2/TRBV6-3	.